This is a list of T cell receptor beta chains from one sample in a study of chemoradiotherapy in HPV16-positive cancers. Sequencing was performed with immunoSEQ multiplex PCR; in TCRdb, only in-frame clones are kept and a portion is missing. The sample carries roughly 30,000 clones, approximately 92% recorded once. The sample consisted of blood, taken from a patient who underwent chemoradiotherapy. The receptors stem from a human donor with HPV-associated anogenital cancer. Each CDR3 is given with its conserved first and last residue. The D gene is left open where the match is weak. Not all rows give a size; the values are once, few, many and, for expanded clones, a class.

cdr3_aa cdr3_nt d_call j_call clone_size v_call
CASSLGPAPNTGELFF TGCGCCAGCAGCTTGGGTCCCGCTCCGAACACCGGGGAGCTGTTTTTT . TRBJ2-2 . TRBV5-1
CASSRNRNTEAFF TGTGCCAGCAGCAGAAACCGGAACACTGAAGCTTTCTTT . TRBJ1-1 . TRBV6-4
CASSLDRGREQYF TGTGCCAGCAGCTTGGACAGGGGGCGCGAGCAGTACTTC TRBD1 TRBJ2-7 . TRBV7-2
CATASGSGANVLTF TGTGCCACCGCCTCCGGGTCTGGGGCCAACGTCCTGACTTTC . TRBJ2-6 . TRBV2
CASSQDRTGGYRSYNEQFF TGCGCCAGCAGCCAAGATAGGACAGGGGGGTACCGCTCCTACAATGAGCAGTTCTTC TRBD1 TRBJ2-1 . TRBV4-1
CASSRLTGYSGNTIYF TGTGCCAGCAGCCGGCTAACAGGGTACTCTGGAAACACCATATATTTT . TRBJ1-3 . TRBV11-2
CASSSGLGTGYSGELFF TGCGCCAGCAGCTCCGGCCTTGGGACAGGGTATTCCGGGGAGCTGTTTTTT TRBD1 TRBJ2-2 once TRBV5-1
CATSGGGYGYTF TGTGCCACCTCAGGGGGCGGCTATGGCTACACCTTC TRBD1 TRBJ1-2 . TRBV27
CASSSGLGFTGELFF TGTGCCAGCAGCTCAGGACTAGGCTTCACCGGGGAGCTGTTTTTT TRBD2 TRBJ2-2 . TRBV7-3
CASSEEGTSNQPQHF TGTGCCAGCAGTGAAGAGGGGACAAGCAATCAGCCCCAGCATTTT . TRBJ1-5 . TRBV2
CASNYPTGGGGTGELFF TGTGCCAGCAACTATCCGACAGGGGGCGGAGGCACCGGGGAGCTGTTTTTT TRBD1 TRBJ2-2 once TRBV7-9
CAISVEGGTEAFF TGTGCCATCAGTGTAGAGGGGGGCACTGAAGCTTTCTTT . TRBJ1-1 . TRBV10-3
CASSLGLAATDTQYF TGTGCCAGCAGCTTAGGACTAGCGGCCACAGATACGCAGTATTTT TRBD2 TRBJ2-3 . TRBV7-9
CASSEQTEAFF TGTGCCAGCAGTGAACAAACTGAAGCTTTCTTT . TRBJ1-1 . TRBV6-5
CASSFRGGRPGETQYF TGTGCCAGCAGCTTCAGGGGGGGGAGGCCCGGAGAGACCCAGTACTTC . TRBJ2-5 . TRBV13
CASSMETGGNSPLHF TGTGCCAGCAGCATGGAGACAGGGGGTAATTCACCCCTCCACTTT TRBD1 TRBJ1-6 . TRBV7-9
CASSVVRGTNTEAFF TGTGCCAGCAGCGTAGTGCGGGGAACGAACACTGAAGCTTTCTTT . TRBJ1-1 once TRBV9
CASSQSSGGSDTGELFF TGCGCCAGCAGTCAATCGTCCGGGGGATCGGACACCGGGGAGCTGTTTTTT . TRBJ2-2 . TRBV23-1
CASSLRPLTFYEQYF TGTGCCAGCAGCTTAAGACCCCTGACATTCTACGAGCAGTACTTC . TRBJ2-7 . TRBV7-6
CASSDEDYLRGQYF TGTGCCAGCAGTGATGAGGACTACCTACGAGGGCAGTACTTC . TRBJ2-7 once TRBV2
CASSTGTGHPYEQYF TGTGCCAGCAGCACCGGGACAGGGCATCCCTACGAGCAGTACTTC TRBD1 TRBJ2-7 . TRBV13
CASSYVRGNYGYTF TGTGCCAGCAGTTACGTCAGGGGTAACTATGGCTACACCTTC . TRBJ1-2 . TRBV6-5
CASSDTGGGNQPQHF TGTGCCAGCAGCGACACAGGGGGCGGCAATCAGCCCCAGCATTTT TRBD1 TRBJ1-5 . TRBV7-6
CASSSGARIGNTIYF TGTGCCAGCAGCTCCGGAGCTCGGATCGGAAACACCATATATTTT . TRBJ1-3 . TRBV27
CASSSRTDYEQYF TGTGCCAGTAGCTCCCGGACAGACTACGAGCAGTACTTC . TRBJ2-7 . TRBV19
CASSPVNTEAFF TGTGCCAGTTCCCCGGTGAACACTGAAGCTTTCTTT . TRBJ1-1 . TRBV9
CASTLTNDRVHGYTF TGTGCCAGTACCCTCACGAATGACAGGGTCCATGGCTACACCTTC TRBD1 TRBJ1-2 . TRBV19
CASSLLGAYGAGELFF TGTGCCAGTAGCTTACTAGGGGCCTACGGTGCCGGGGAGCTGTTTTTT . TRBJ2-2 . TRBV19
CASSQDSGADTQYF TGCGCCAGCAGCCAAGATTCGGGTGCAGATACGCAGTATTTT . TRBJ2-3 . TRBV4-3
CASSLGPGGLEGTEAFF TGTGCCAGCAGCTTAGGGCCAGGGGGCTTAGAGGGCACTGAAGCTTTCTTT TRBD1 TRBJ1-1 . TRBV11-2
CASSLEGREQYF TGCGCCAGCAGCTTGGAGGGTAGGGAGCAGTACTTC . TRBJ2-7 . TRBV5-1
CASSDPIGTDTQYF TGTGCCAGCAGTGATCCCATTGGAACAGATACGCAGTATTTT . TRBJ2-3 once TRBV6-1
CASSPGTGNTEAFF TGTGCCAGCAGCCCCGGGACAGGGAACACTGAAGCTTTCTTT TRBD1 TRBJ1-1 . TRBV13
CASSSGISYGYTF TGTGCCAGCAGTTCAGGAATCAGCTATGGCTACACCTTC . TRBJ1-2 . TRBV27
CASSPTAGGPYGYTF TGCGCCAGCAGCCCAACCGCAGGGGGACCCTATGGCTACACCTTC TRBD1 TRBJ1-2 . TRBV5-1
CASSPQGFYGYTF TGTGCCAGCAGTCCACAGGGTTTCTATGGCTACACCTTC . TRBJ1-2 . TRBV6-5
CASRPTGKDEQYF TGTGCCAGCCGACCTACAGGGAAGGACGAGCAGTACTTC . TRBJ2-7 . TRBV18
CASSPQLGASDTQYF TGTGCCAGCTCACCACAGTTGGGGGCATCAGATACGCAGTATTTT . TRBJ2-3 . TRBV18
CASSSPGTGKDGYTF TGTGCCAGCAGCTCTCCCGGGACAGGGAAGGATGGCTACACCTTC TRBD1 TRBJ1-2 . TRBV4-2
CASSDHMPTGELFF TGTGCCAGCAGTGATCACATGCCCACCGGGGAGCTGTTTTTT . TRBJ2-2 . TRBV6-1
CASRLDRSYEQYF TGTGCCAGCAGATTGGACCGCTCCTACGAGCAGTACTTC . TRBJ2-7 . TRBV7-9
CASSYTRTGGYNEQFF TGTGCCAGCAGCTATACTCGGACAGGGGGGTACAATGAGCAGTTCTTC TRBD1 TRBJ2-1 . TRBV7-9
CASSHRTRTVSSYNEQFF TGTGCCAGCAGCCATCGAACCCGGACAGTAAGCTCCTACAATGAGCAGTTCTTC . TRBJ2-1 . TRBV7-8
CASSPYYASYNEQFF TGCGCCAGCAGTCCCTACTACGCCTCCTACAATGAGCAGTTCTTC . TRBJ2-1 . TRBV5-1
CAISGGDRIYGYTF TGTGCCATCAGTGGGGGGGATCGGATCTATGGCTACACCTTC . TRBJ1-2 once TRBV10-3
CASSGGLRGLDTQYF TGTGCCAGCAGCGGGGGCTTGAGGGGGTTGGATACGCAGTATTTT . TRBJ2-3 . TRBV5-4
CASSVYDGGDSNQPQHF TGTGCCAGCAGCGTGTATGATGGGGGGGATAGCAATCAGCCCCAGCATTTT . TRBJ1-5 . TRBV5-8
CARSLVTREKNTEAFF TGTGCCAGAAGCTTAGTTACCAGGGAGAAGAACACTGAAGCTTTCTTT . TRBJ1-1 . TRBV7-5